One and the same sample provided the 10 T cell receptor beta chains below, sequenced in a study of early T cells in non-severe SARS-CoV-2 infection. TCRdb re-derived calls from the 5' RACE reads in MiXCR, one entry per CDR3 protein. In the table there are under 50,000 distinct CDR3 sequences, 3.5% to 5% of which are singletons. Sequencing used whole blood. Every receptor here comes from an adult who was a healthcare worker with PCR-confirmed SARS-CoV-2 infection or an uninfected control (not recorded which).

The J gene is TRBJ2-5, the V gene TRBV10-1, with D unclear. CDR1 is WNHNN and CDR2 is SYGVQD in the germline V gene (reference sequence). There are 13 residues in the CDR3. V lost 3 bases and J lost 2, with 7 bases in between. CDR3 amino acids: CASSEFGQETQYF. The CDR3 DNA sequence: TGCGCCAGCAGTGAATTTGGGCAAGAGACCCAGTACTTC.

V is TRBV12-3 or TRBV12-4 and J is TRBJ2-2, with D hard to call. V was trimmed by 8 bases and J by 3 bases, leaving 4 bases between them. CDR3 length equals 11 residues. The DNA for the CDR3 is TGTGCCAGCCAGGACACCGGGGAGCTGTTTTTT. It is translated as CASQDTGELFF.

The table lists this clonotype with many counts. The CDR3 nucleotides are TGTGCCAGCAGCGTAGGGGTTTCCTACGAGCAGTACTTC. Its protein is CASSVGVSYEQYF. This chain connects TRBV9 to TRBJ2-7; D is uncertain. The germline CDR1 and CDR2 sequences are SGDLS and YYNGEE. This CDR3 has 13 amino acids. V was pared by 0 bases and J by 1 base, with 5 bases between.

This clonotype came up a few times. The chain combines TRBV5-1 with TRBJ1-1, with D tentatively TRBD1 (5 bases). The CDR3 is 15 amino acids. Trimming took off 4 bases at V and 5 bases at J, with 18 bases between the two ends. The germline gives CDR1 SGHRS, CDR2 YFSETQ. CDR3 protein: CASSPGTIPETEAFF. Here the CDR3 DNA reads TGCGCCAGCAGCCCTGGGACGATACCAGAGACTGAAGCTTTCTTT.

The sample holds many counts of this clonotype. The chain links TRBV6-2 or TRBV6-3 to TRBJ2-7; 9 bases match TRBD2. Germline CDR1 MNHEY, CDR2 SVGEGT. The junction had 7 bases not matched to a gene; V was cut back by 5 bases and J by 5 bases. This CDR3 has 14 residues. The CDR3 here is CASSEGTSFHEQYF. The CDR3 DNA reads TGTGCCAGCAGTGAGGGGACTAGCTTCCACGAGCAGTACTTC.

Many counts were recorded for this clonotype. This chain links TRBV30 with TRBJ1-3; D gene uncertain. There are 12 residues in the CDR3. Trimming took 2 bases from V and 3 from J, leaving 5 bases between them. Germline V gene sequence: CDR1 GTSNPN, CDR2 SVGIG (reference sequence). CDR3 region: CAWSKGGNTIYF. As DNA, the CDR3 is TGTGCCTGGAGTAAGGGTGGAAACACCATATATTTT.

This clonotype was picked up many times. The chain recombines TRBV20-1 with TRBJ2-3; 8 bases are shared with TRBD2. This CDR3 spans 16 amino acids. Germline V gene data show CDR1 as DFQATT and CDR2 as SNEGSKA (reference sequence). With 6 bases clipped from V and 0 bases from J, the junction kept 11 bases outside the gene matches. The CDR3 region has the DNA TGCAGTGCAACCCCTTTTCGGGAGGGGAGCACAGATACGCAGTATTTT. Its translation: CSATPFREGSTDTQYF.

This clonotype was observed many times. The chain employs TRBV27 and TRBJ2-5; perhaps TRBD1 as D (5 bases). Looked up from germline, CDR1 is MNHEY and CDR2 is SMNVEV (reference sequence). The CDR3 totals 14 residues. Trimming took off 1 base at V and 5 bases at J, with 11 bases between the two ends. CDR3 residues: CASSLLRSGETQYF. As DNA, the CDR3 is TGTGCCAGCAGTTTATTGAGGTCAGGGGAGACCCAGTACTTC.

The V call is TRBV2, the J call TRBJ2-1; a possible D gene is TRBD2 (6 bases). Trimming removed 3 bases from V and 2 bases from J, with 11 bases in between. CDR1 is SNHLY, CDR2 FYNNEI, per germline. This CDR3 is 15 amino acids long. CDR3 nucleotide sequence: TGTGCCAGCAGTGATATGCGGGAAGCCTACAATGAGCAGTTCTTC. Its protein product is CASSDMREAYNEQFF.

This clonotype was seen repeatedly, ten times or more. The chain recombines TRBV10-3 with TRBJ1-1; 7 bases fit TRBD1. This CDR3 has 16 residues. Trimming took 2 bases from V and 0 from J; bases not matched to a gene: 6. From germline, CDR1 is ENHRY and CDR2 SYGVKD. CDR3 bases: TGTGCCATCAGTGAGGAGGGGGCGGCGATGAACACTGAAGCTTTCTTT. This codes for CAISEEGAAMNTEAFF.